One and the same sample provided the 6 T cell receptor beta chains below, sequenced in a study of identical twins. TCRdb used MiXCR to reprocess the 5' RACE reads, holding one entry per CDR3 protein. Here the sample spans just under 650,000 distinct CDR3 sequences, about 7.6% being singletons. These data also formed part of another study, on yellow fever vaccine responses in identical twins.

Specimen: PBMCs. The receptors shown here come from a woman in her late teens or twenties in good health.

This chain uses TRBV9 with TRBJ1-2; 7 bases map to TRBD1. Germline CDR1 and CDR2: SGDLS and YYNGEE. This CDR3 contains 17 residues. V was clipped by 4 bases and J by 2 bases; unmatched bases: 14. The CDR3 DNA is TGTGCCAGCAGCCCTAGTCCGACCCCGACAGGGAACTATGGCTACACCTTC. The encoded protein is CASSPSPTPTGNYGYTF.

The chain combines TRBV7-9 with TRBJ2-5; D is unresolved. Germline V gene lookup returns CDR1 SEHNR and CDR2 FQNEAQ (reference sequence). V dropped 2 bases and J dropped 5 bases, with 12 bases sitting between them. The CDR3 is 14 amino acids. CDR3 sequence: CASSLHSADETQYF. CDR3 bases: TGTGCCAGCAGCTTACATTCGGCCGATGAGACCCAGTACTTC.

The CDR3 loop reads CASSLWGQTSGGANTGELFF. CDR3 in DNA: TGCGCCAGCAGCTTGTGGGGCCAGACTAGCGGGGGAGCGAACACCGGGGAGCTGTTTTTT. The chain combines TRBV5-1 with TRBJ2-2; 12 bases are shared with TRBD2. The V gene end was trimmed by 1 base and the J gene end by 0 bases; junction bases not matched to a gene: 10. This CDR3 region has 20 residues. Germline CDR1 reads SGHRS; CDR2 reads YFSETQ.

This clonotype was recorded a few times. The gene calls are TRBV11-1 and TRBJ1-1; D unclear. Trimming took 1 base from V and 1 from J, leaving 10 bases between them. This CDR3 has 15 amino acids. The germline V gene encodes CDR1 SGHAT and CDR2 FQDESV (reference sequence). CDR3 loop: CASSLGGWENTEAFF. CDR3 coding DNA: TGTGCCAGCAGCTTAGGAGGTTGGGAGAACACTGAAGCTTTCTTT.

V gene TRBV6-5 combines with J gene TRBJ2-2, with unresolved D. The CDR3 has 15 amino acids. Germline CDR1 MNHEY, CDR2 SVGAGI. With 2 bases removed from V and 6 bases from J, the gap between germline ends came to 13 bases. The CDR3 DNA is TGTGCCAGCAGTTACGCGGACGAAGTCCCCGGGGAGCTGTTTTTT. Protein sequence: CASSYADEVPGELFF.

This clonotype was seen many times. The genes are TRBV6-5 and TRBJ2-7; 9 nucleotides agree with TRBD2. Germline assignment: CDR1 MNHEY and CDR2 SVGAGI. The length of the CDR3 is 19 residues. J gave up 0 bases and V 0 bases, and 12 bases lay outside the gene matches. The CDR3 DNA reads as TGTGCCAGCAGTTACTCTGCCAGCGGGGGGATTTCGAGCTCCTACGAGCAGTACGTC. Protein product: CASSYSASGGISSSYEQYV.